This TCR beta chain was recovered during a study of blood T cell repertoires in COVID-19. Overall study context: Nucleic acid was either cDNA or gDNA, and it came from T cells, B-cell-depleted T cells, or PBMCs.

The repertoire was sequenced with immunoSEQ multiplex PCR; TCRdb's copy has only in-frame clones and lacks some. The sample holds roughly 150,000 clones, about 80% seen once. The CDR3 extends over 13 amino acids. The ends were cut back, 6 bases at V and 1 base at J, with 9 bases in the middle. Material for sequencing was PBMCs or T cells enriched from blood (not recorded which). The receptor's source is a woman aged 60-75 years who had recovered from COVID-19. The rearrangement links TRBV12-3 or TRBV12-4 to TRBJ1-1; TRBD1 is a possible D gene (5 bases). Written as DNA, the CDR3 is TGTGCCAGCAGCCCTCAGGGGAACACTGAAGCTTTCTTT. This encodes CASSPQGNTEAFF.